The rows below give T cell receptor beta chains drawn from one sample of a study of cytomegalovirus exposure and HLA in healthy donors. Measured with immunoSEQ multiplex PCR; TCRdb has only the in-frame clones, and not every one. The profile covers more than 100,000 clones, with more than 80% appearing a single time and 1% taken by the ten largest. The source material was PBMCs. These receptor sequences come from a man aged 40-49 years in good health and CMV-seronegative. Each CDR3 is given with its conserved first and last residue. A D gene is named only where the DNA matches it firmly. The size field is filled for only some rows; it gives once, few, many or a size class.

size,J,V,D,CDR3,DNA
NA,TRBJ1-1,TRBV30,NA,CAWSGKGRGDTEAFF,TGTGCCTGGAGTGGGAAGGGGAGGGGGGACACTGAAGCTTTCTTT
once,TRBJ2-2,TRBV6-5,NA,CASSYPAGELFF,TGTGCCAGCAGTTACCCGGCCGGGGAGCTGTTTTTT
once,TRBJ2-7,TRBV2,NA,CASSAEDYSYEQYF,TGTGCCAGCAGTGCAGAGGACTATTCCTACGAGCAGTACTTC
NA,TRBJ1-2,TRBV25-1,NA,CASSGTGSANYGYTF,TGTGCCAGCAGTGGTACAGGGTCCGCTAACTATGGCTACACCTTC
few,TRBJ1-3,TRBV9,NA,CASSVQGSGNTIYF,TGTGCCAGCAGCGTCCAGGGAAGTGGAAACACCATATATTTT
NA,TRBJ1-1,TRBV7-6,NA,CASSLGAEGTEAFF,TGTGCCAGCAGCTTAGGGGCAGAGGGCACTGAAGCTTTCTTT
NA,TRBJ2-3,TRBV29-1,NA,CSVSQGFTDTQYF,TGCAGCGTTTCGCAGGGATTCACAGATACGCAGTATTTT
NA,TRBJ2-3,TRBV2,NA,CASREYQGTDTQYF,TGTGCCAGCAGGGAATATCAGGGGACAGATACGCAGTATTTT
once,TRBJ2-3,TRBV10-1,TRBD1,CASSENRGPDTQYF,TGCGCCAGCAGTGAGAACAGGGGGCCAGATACGCAGTATTTT
NA,TRBJ2-7,TRBV7-2,TRBD2,CASSAREGRGEQYF,TGTGCCAGCAGCGCCAGAGAGGGGAGGGGCGAGCAGTACTTC
NA,TRBJ2-7,TRBV7-6,TRBD1,CASSLAPGGEYEQYF,TGTGCCAGCAGCTTAGCTCCAGGGGGAGAGTACGAGCAGTACTTC
NA,TRBJ2-7,TRBV19,NA,CASSIDRGVSYEQYF,TGTGCCAGTAGTATAGATCGCGGGGTCTCCTACGAGCAGTACTTC
NA,TRBJ1-1,TRBV2,TRBD1,CASGGQGIEAFF,TGTGCCAGCGGGGGACAGGGAATTGAAGCTTTCTTT
NA,TRBJ2-1,TRBV7-9,NA,CASSLIVDEQFF,TGTGCCAGCAGCTTAATAGTAGATGAGCAGTTCTTC
NA,TRBJ2-1,TRBV10-2,TRBD2,CASTGTSGIDEQFF,TGCGCCAGCACCGGGACTAGCGGGATCGATGAGCAGTTCTTC
NA,TRBJ2-1,TRBV15,NA,CATSRETGLREQFF,TGTGCCACCAGCAGGGAAACGGGTCTACGTGAGCAGTTCTTC
NA,TRBJ2-7,TRBV19,NA,CASSMERRYEQYF,TGTGCCAGTAGTATGGAGAGACGGTACGAGCAGTACTTC
NA,TRBJ1-2,TRBV6-1,NA,CATVFGGLGGYTF,TGTGCCACCGTGTTTGGGGGACTAGGAGGCTACACCTTC
NA,TRBJ1-1,TRBV30,NA,CAWSTSQVNTEAFF,TGTGCCTGGAGTACGTCACAGGTGAACACTGAAGCTTTCTTT
NA,TRBJ2-1,TRBV5-1,TRBD2,CASSPGGSGGYNEQFF,TGCGCCAGCAGCCCCGGAGGTAGCGGGGGATACAATGAGCAGTTCTTC
NA,TRBJ2-2,TRBV10-3,TRBD2,CAIAGGAGTGELFF,TGTGCCATCGCCGGGGGGGCGGGTACCGGGGAGCTGTTTTTT
NA,TRBJ1-1,TRBV20-1,NA,CSANQYTEAFF,TGCAGTGCTAACCAGTACACTGAAGCTTTCTTT
NA,TRBJ2-2,TRBV27,TRBD2,CASSPAGSVTGELFF,TGTGCCAGCAGCCCAGCGGGGAGTGTCACCGGGGAGCTGTTTTTT
NA,TRBJ2-1,TRBV5-1,TRBD2,CASSLNPQGAGYNEQFF,TGCGCCAGCAGCCTTAATCCGCAGGGAGCGGGGTACAATGAGCAGTTCTTC